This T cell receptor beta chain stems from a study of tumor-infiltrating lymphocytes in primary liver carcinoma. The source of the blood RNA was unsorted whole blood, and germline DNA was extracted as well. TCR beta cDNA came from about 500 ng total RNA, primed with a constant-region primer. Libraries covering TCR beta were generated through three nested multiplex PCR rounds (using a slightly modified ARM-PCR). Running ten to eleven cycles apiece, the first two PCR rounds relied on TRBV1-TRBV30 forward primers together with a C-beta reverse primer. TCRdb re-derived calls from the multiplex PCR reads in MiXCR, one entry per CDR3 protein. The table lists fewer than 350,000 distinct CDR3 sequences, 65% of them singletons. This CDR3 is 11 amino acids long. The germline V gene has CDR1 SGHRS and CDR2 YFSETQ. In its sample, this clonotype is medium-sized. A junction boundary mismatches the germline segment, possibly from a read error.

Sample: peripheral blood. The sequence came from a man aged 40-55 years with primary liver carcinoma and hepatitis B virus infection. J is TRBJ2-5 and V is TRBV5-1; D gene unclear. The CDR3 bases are TGTGCCAGCAGCTTAGAAGAGACCCAGTACTTC. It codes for CASSLEETQYF.